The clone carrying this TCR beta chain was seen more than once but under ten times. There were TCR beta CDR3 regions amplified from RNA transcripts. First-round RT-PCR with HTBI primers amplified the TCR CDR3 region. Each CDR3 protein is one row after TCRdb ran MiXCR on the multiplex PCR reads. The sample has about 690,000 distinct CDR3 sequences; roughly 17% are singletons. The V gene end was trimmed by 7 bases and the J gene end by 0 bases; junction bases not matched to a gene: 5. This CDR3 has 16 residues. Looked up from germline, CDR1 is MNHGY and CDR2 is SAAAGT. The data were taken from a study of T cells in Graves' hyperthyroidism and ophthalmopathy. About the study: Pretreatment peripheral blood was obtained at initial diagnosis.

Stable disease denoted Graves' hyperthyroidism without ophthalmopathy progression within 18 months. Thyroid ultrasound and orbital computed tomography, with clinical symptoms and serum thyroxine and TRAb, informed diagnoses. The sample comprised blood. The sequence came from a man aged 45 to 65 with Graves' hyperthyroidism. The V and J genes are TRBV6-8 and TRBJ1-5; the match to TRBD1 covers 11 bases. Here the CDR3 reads CASTDRGLGSNQPQHF. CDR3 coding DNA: TGTGCCAGCACGGACAGGGGGCTAGGTAGCAATCAGCCCCAGCATTTT.